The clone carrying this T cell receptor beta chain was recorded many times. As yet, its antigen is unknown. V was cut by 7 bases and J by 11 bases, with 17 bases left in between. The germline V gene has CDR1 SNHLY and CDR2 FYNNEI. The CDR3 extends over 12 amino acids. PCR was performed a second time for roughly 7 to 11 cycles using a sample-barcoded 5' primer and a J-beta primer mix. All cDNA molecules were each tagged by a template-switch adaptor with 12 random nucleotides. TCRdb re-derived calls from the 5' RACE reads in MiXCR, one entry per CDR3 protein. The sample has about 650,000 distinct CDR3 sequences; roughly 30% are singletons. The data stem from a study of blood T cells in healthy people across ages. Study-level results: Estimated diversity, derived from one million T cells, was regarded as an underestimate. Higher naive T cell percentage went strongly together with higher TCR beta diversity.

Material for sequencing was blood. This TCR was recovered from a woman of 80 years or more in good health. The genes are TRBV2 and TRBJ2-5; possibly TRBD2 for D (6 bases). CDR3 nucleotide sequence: TGTGCCAGCACGAGCGGGTTCGATGGGCAGTACTTC. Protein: CASTSGFDGQYF.